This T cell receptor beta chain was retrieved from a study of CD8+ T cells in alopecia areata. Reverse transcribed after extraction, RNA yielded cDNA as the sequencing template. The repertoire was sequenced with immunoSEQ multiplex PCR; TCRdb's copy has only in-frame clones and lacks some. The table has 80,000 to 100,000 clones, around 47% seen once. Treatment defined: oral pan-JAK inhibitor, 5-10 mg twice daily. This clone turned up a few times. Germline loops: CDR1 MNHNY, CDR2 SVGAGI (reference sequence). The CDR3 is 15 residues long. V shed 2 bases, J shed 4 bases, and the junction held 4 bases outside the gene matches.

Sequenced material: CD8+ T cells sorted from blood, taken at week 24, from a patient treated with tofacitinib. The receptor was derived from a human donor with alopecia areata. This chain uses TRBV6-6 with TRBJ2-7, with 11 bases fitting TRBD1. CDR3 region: CASSYPGQGVYEQYF. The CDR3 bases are TGTGCCAGCAGTTACCCGGGACAGGGGGTTTACGAGCAGTACTTC.